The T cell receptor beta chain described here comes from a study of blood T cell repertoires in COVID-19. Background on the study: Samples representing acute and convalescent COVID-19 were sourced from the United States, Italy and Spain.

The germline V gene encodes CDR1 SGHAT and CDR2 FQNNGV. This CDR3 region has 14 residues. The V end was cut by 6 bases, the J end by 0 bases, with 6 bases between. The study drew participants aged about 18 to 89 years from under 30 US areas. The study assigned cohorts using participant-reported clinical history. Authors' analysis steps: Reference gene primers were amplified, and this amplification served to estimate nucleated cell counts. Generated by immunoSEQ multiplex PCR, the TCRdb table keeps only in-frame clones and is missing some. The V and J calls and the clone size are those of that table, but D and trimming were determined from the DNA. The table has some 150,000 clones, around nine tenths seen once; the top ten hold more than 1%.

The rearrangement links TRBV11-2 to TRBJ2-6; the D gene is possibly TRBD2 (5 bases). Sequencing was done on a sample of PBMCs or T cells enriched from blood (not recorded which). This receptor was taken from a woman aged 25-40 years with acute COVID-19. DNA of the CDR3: TGTGCCAGCAGGGCGGGCTCTGGGGCCAACGTCCTGACTTTC. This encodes CASRAGSGANVLTF.